These 14 T cell receptor beta chains share one sample of origin, sequenced in a study of breast tumors, draining lymph nodes, adjacent tissues. Via MiXCR, TCRdb re-called the multiplex PCR reads, giving one row per CDR3 protein. This table holds over 100,000 distinct CDR3 sequences, under 25% found once. Axillary draining lymph nodes of breast cancer patients supplied the node samples. The sample consisted of axillary lymph node tissue. All receptors come from a female donor with breast cancer. Some clones in this sample may be carry-over from other donors' samples.

This clonotype was observed at least ten times. The chain uses TRBV5-6 and TRBJ2-7, with TRBD1 matching over 9 bases. Germline trimming cut 1 base from V and 3 bases from J; bases unmatched to any gene: 5. Per the germline V gene, CDR1 is SGHDT and CDR2 is YYEEEE. The length of the CDR3 is 15 residues. Written as DNA, the CDR3 is TGTGCCAGCAGCTTGTATGGGACAGGGAACTACGAGCAGTACTTC. This codes for CASSLYGTGNYEQYF.

This clonotype was counted at least ten times. The chain carries TRBV12-3 or TRBV12-4 and TRBJ2-5; D is possibly TRBD1 or TRBD2 (5 bases each). The CDR3 runs 13 residues. Trimming removed 3 bases from V and 5 bases from J, with 10 bases in between. CDR3 DNA: TGTGCCAGCAGTTTCGTTGGGGGTGAGACCCAGTACTTC. Its translation is CASSFVGGETQYF.

In its sample, this clonotype was seen many times. This chain joins TRBV5-5 and TRBJ2-1; TRBD2 matches at 9 bases. Unmatched junction bases numbered 6, after V lost 5 bases and J lost 6 bases. The CDR3 contains 14 residues. The germline gives CDR1 SGHKS, CDR2 YYEKEE (reference sequence). CDR3 in amino acids: CASRPGTSINEQFF. In nucleotides, the CDR3 is TGTGCCAGCAGGCCCGGGACTAGCATCAATGAGCAGTTCTTC.

This clonotype was seen repeatedly, ten times or more. The rearrangement joins TRBV4-1 to TRBJ2-5, with D possibly being TRBD2 (7 bases). CDR1 and CDR2 from the germline V gene are MGHRA and YSYEKL. The germline V and J ends were trimmed by 0 bases and 5 bases, with 10 bases remaining between them. The CDR3 runs to 14 residues. CDR3 nucleotide sequence: TGCGCCAGCAGCCAAGATTGGGGGGGCGAGACCCAGTACTTC. This gives the protein CASSQDWGGETQYF.

This clonotype came up many times. V usage is TRBV30 and J usage is TRBJ2-1; D remains unclear. Germline V gene sequence: CDR1 GTSNPN, CDR2 SVGIG (reference sequence). V shed 7 bases and J shed 5 bases, with 9 bases lying between them. The CDR3 is made up of 11 amino acids. In DNA, the CDR3 is TGTGCCTTGCACGACGACAATGAGCAGTTCTTC. This codes for CALHDDNEQFF.

This clonotype was observed many times. The V and J genes are TRBV6-2 or TRBV6-3 and TRBJ2-7; 9 nucleotides align to TRBD2. Germline CDR1 reads MNHEY; CDR2 reads SVGEGT. J was trimmed by 2 bases and V by 5 bases; bases with no gene match: 19. The CDR3 has 19 amino acids. The CDR3 protein is CASSVRPSVAGVPAYEQYF. CDR3 bases: TGTGCCAGCAGTGTACGTCCCTCCGTAGCGGGAGTTCCTGCCTACGAGCAGTACTTC.

Worth noting for this clonotype: This may be a read error, as it is one base from a much larger clone. V and J are TRBV4-2 and TRBJ2-7; 8 bases align to TRBD1. Germline CDR1 reads LGHNA; CDR2 reads YNFKEQ. The CDR3 contains 14 residues. J lost 2 bases, V lost 4 bases, and 4 bases had no gene match. The CDR3 loop reads CASSLRTGTYEQYF. DNA of the CDR3: TGTGCCAGCAGCCTCCGGACAGGGACCTACGAGCAGTACTTC.

This clonotype has a count of ten or more. The chain carries TRBV7-3 and TRBJ1-6; D perhaps matches TRBD1 (5 bases). Trimming took off 1 base at V and 5 bases at J, with 12 bases between the two ends. Germline V gene sequence: CDR1 SGHTA, CDR2 FQGTGA. This CDR3 region has 16 residues. CDR3 coding DNA: TGTGCCAGCAGCTTAAAGGGGCCAGGAAATAATTCACCCCTCCACTTT. It yields the protein CASSLKGPGNNSPLHF.

In this sample, this clonotype turned up many times. V gene TRBV19 combines with J gene TRBJ2-1; 9 bases map to TRBD1. This CDR3 has 17 amino acids. Germline V gene lookup returns CDR1 LNHDA and CDR2 SQIVND (reference sequence). V lost 5 bases, J lost 0 bases, and 8 bases stayed unmatched. The CDR3 DNA sequence: TGTGCCAGTAGTGGGACAGGGTTTAAGAGCTCCTACAATGAGCAGTTCTTC. Protein: CASSGTGFKSSYNEQFF.

The chain joins TRBV6-2 or TRBV6-3 to TRBJ2-7; unclear D gene. Germline CDR1 is MNHEY and CDR2 is SVGEGT. Trimming shortened V by 6 bases and J by 1 base, and 7 bases separated the two germline ends. The CDR3 is 12 residues long. CDR3 bases: TGTGCCAGCAGCCGACGTTCCTACGAGCAGTACTTC. The encoded protein is CASSRRSYEQYF.

This clonotype was seen many times. The chain has TRBV27 and TRBJ2-3; TRBD1 is a possible D gene (6 bases). The CDR3 has 15 residues. The V gene's germline CDR1 is MNHEY and CDR2 SMNVEV (reference sequence). V lost 6 bases and J 4 bases, leaving 17 bases between the germline ends. CDR3 sequence: CASRHRVFFSDTQYF. The CDR3 bases are TGTGCCAGCAGGCACAGGGTCTTTTTCTCAGATACGCAGTATTTT.

This chain links TRBV6-1 with TRBJ2-1, with D perhaps matching TRBD2 (5 bases). The CDR3 consists of 16 residues. V lost 3 bases and J 6 bases, leaving 18 bases between the germline ends. Germline V gene data show CDR1 as MNHNS and CDR2 as SASEGT. Here the CDR3 DNA reads TGTGCCAGCAGTGAGTCTAGCTTTAAGCCCCCCAATGAGCAGTTCTTC. This encodes CASSESSFKPPNEQFF.

This clonotype was found a few times. Since a much larger clone is just one base distant, this may be a read error. This likely comes from a read error, as the CDR3 has no conserved phenylalanine or tryptophan at its end. The chain joins TRBV12-5 to TRBJ2-3, with 9 bases that match TRBD2. Germline assignment: CDR1 LGHNT and CDR2 FRNRAP. This CDR3 spans 16 amino acids. The V gene end was trimmed by 3 bases and the J gene end by 4 bases; junction bases not matched to a gene: 8. The chain's CDR3 is CASGFEAGGPADTQYL. In nucleotides, the CDR3 is TGTGCTAGTGGTTTTGAGGCGGGAGGGCCGGCAGATACGCAGTATCTT.

This clonotype has ten or more counts. The rearrangement uses TRBV11-2 and TRBJ1-5; D is perhaps TRBD1 (6 bases). Trimming shortened V by 0 bases and J by 0 bases, and 6 bases separated the two germline ends. Germline lookup yields CDR1 SGHAT and CDR2 FQNNGV. The CDR3 is 15 amino acids. The chain's CDR3 is CASSLDRGSNQPQHF. CDR3 coding DNA: TGTGCCAGCAGCTTAGACAGGGGTAGCAATCAGCCCCAGCATTTT.